The entry that follows covers one T cell receptor beta chain sequence. This sample stems from a study of T-cell reconstitution after alpha-beta-depleted transplantation in children. Preparing the TCRbeta library involved the use of unique molecular identifiers. Each CDR3 protein gets one entry after TCRdb re-called the PCR reads with MiXCR. This repertoire shows about 480,000 distinct CDR3 sequences, around 13% found once; its top ten account for around 5.6%. Trimming took off 5 bases at V and 7 bases at J, with 12 bases between the two ends. Germline loops: CDR1 SGHVS, CDR2 FQNEAQ. CDR3 length: 14 residues.

Sample: PBMCs from the stem cell graft donor, taken from the stem cell graft. The TCR sequence derives from a human donor who donated a stem cell graft to a child with combined immunodeficiency. This chain uses TRBV7-8 with TRBJ1-6; tentative D call: TRBD1 (5 bases). CDR3 nucleotides: TGTGCCAGCAGCACGGGGCAGTCAAATTCACCCCTCCACTTT. This translates into CASSTGQSNSPLHF.